The following is a TCR beta chain sequence with its context. The entry originates in a study of immune evolution from preneoplasia to lung adenocarcinoma. The data were produced by immunoSEQ multiplex PCR, yet TCRdb's version contains in-frame clones alone and is incomplete. The profile shows approximately 10,000 clones, around 75% of them singletons. Looked up from germline, CDR1 is MNHEY and CDR2 is SVGAGI. V gave up 2 bases and J gave up 6 bases, with 11 bases separating them. This CDR3 is built from 15 residues. This clonotype originated in a donor of 70 years or more with lung adenocarcinoma. The sequenced sample was FFPE minimally invasive lung adenocarcinoma tissue. The V gene is TRBV6-5, the J gene TRBJ1-6; D perhaps matches TRBD1 (5 bases). The CDR3 sequence is CASSYKQGINSPLHF. The CDR3 DNA is TGTGCCAGCAGTTACAAGCAGGGTATTAATTCACCCCTCCACTTT.